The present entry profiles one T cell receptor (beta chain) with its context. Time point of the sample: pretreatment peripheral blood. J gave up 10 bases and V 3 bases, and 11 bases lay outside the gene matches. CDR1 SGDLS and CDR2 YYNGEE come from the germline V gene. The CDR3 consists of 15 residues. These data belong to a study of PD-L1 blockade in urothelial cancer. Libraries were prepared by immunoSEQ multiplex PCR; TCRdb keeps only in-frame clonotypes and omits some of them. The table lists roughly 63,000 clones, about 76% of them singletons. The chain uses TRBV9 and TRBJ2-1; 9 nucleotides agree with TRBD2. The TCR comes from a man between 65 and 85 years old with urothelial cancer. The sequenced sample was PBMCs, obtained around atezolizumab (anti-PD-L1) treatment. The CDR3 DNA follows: TGTGCCAGCAGCGCGGGAAGAGGACTAGCGCGCGAGCAGTTCTTC. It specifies CASSAGRGLAREQFF.